A selection of T cell receptor beta chains follows, all from one sample in a study of neurological immune-mediated disorders. A single record per CDR3 protein comes from TCRdb applying MiXCR to the 5' RACE reads. This table has about 59,000 distinct CDR3 sequences, about 12% appearing once. Material: PBMCs. These receptors were taken from a woman aged 60-75 years with HTLV-1-associated myelopathy (HAM/TSP). The CDR3 runs from the conserved cysteine through the conserved F or W. Fields, in order: clone size, V gene, J gene, CDR3 protein. Some rows have no size entry. The others give once, few or many, or a class for an expanded clone.

abundance: many
v_gene: TRBV12-3/TRBV12-4
j_gene: TRBJ2-7
CDR3aa: CASSLGRFPPYEQYF

abundance: many
v_gene: TRBV5-1
j_gene: TRBJ1-2
CDR3aa: CASSLDPTLNYGYTF

abundance: many
v_gene: TRBV6-1
j_gene: TRBJ2-2
CDR3aa: CASSEWTYTGELFF

abundance: many
v_gene: TRBV7-6
j_gene: TRBJ2-7
CDR3aa: CASSSQGGGEQYF

abundance: many
v_gene: TRBV12-3/TRBV12-4
j_gene: TRBJ2-7
CDR3aa: CASSSTPYEQYF

abundance: many
v_gene: TRBV5-1
j_gene: TRBJ2-1
CDR3aa: CASSSSGPLLMLFF

abundance: -
v_gene: TRBV20-1
j_gene: TRBJ2-2
CDR3aa: CSARDTSGNTGELFF

abundance: many
v_gene: TRBV5-1
j_gene: TRBJ1-2
CDR3aa: CASSPEAGTYGYTF

abundance: many
v_gene: TRBV12-3/TRBV12-4
j_gene: TRBJ2-1
CDR3aa: CASSLAKRAQVYEQFF

abundance: many
v_gene: TRBV20-1
j_gene: TRBJ2-1
CDR3aa: CSALGSSSYNEQFF

abundance: few
v_gene: TRBV5-5
j_gene: TRBJ2-3
CDR3aa: CASSSTATSTDTQYF

abundance: many
v_gene: TRBV5-6
j_gene: TRBJ2-1
CDR3aa: CASSLGGGGLRGEQFF

abundance: many
v_gene: TRBV7-6
j_gene: TRBJ2-6
CDR3aa: CASSFSSGSGANVLTF

abundance: few
v_gene: TRBV6-1
j_gene: TRBJ1-1
CDR3aa: CASRSVLTAEAFF

abundance: many
v_gene: TRBV9
j_gene: TRBJ2-1
CDR3aa: CASSPQWGGTSYNEQFF

abundance: many
v_gene: TRBV5-5
j_gene: TRBJ2-7
CDR3aa: CASSPGLAGVYEQYF

abundance: many
v_gene: TRBV18
j_gene: TRBJ2-1
CDR3aa: CASSPSSGPNNEQFF

abundance: many
v_gene: TRBV20-1
j_gene: TRBJ1-1
CDR3aa: CSARGWENTEAFF

abundance: many
v_gene: TRBV5-1
j_gene: TRBJ1-5
CDR3aa: CASSLDGTGVQQPQHF

abundance: many
v_gene: TRBV5-1
j_gene: TRBJ2-7
CDR3aa: CASSSSGTSGRAISYEQYF

abundance: -
v_gene: TRBV20-1
j_gene: TRBJ2-1
CDR3aa: CSAPGLAGGNEQFF

abundance: many
v_gene: TRBV5-5
j_gene: TRBJ1-2
CDR3aa: CASSLDRGGYTF

abundance: -
v_gene: TRBV7-7
j_gene: TRBJ2-2
CDR3aa: CASRREGGDTGELFF

abundance: many
v_gene: TRBV5-1
j_gene: TRBJ1-3
CDR3aa: CASSSTGTVGNTIYF

abundance: many
v_gene: TRBV4-1
j_gene: TRBJ2-1
CDR3aa: CASSQEEGGSQFF

abundance: many
v_gene: TRBV12-3/TRBV12-4
j_gene: TRBJ2-7
CDR3aa: CASSLGLAGGKYYEQYF

abundance: -
v_gene: TRBV25-1
j_gene: TRBJ2-7
CDR3aa: CASGVAGTYEQYF

abundance: -
v_gene: TRBV9
j_gene: TRBJ2-7
CDR3aa: CASSSTGTCYEQYF

abundance: many
v_gene: TRBV27
j_gene: TRBJ2-2
CDR3aa: CASSSGFGELFF

abundance: many
v_gene: TRBV20-1
j_gene: TRBJ2-7
CDR3aa: CSAPRRSGNYEQYF

abundance: few
v_gene: TRBV20-1
j_gene: TRBJ2-5
CDR3aa: CSAQYPPSGFQETQYF

abundance: many
v_gene: TRBV24-1
j_gene: TRBJ1-1
CDR3aa: CATEPDSGTEAFF

abundance: many
v_gene: TRBV18
j_gene: TRBJ1-3
CDR3aa: CASSPTGSSGNTIYF

abundance: many
v_gene: TRBV29-1
j_gene: TRBJ2-5
CDR3aa: CSVERGGETQYF

abundance: many
v_gene: TRBV5-1
j_gene: TRBJ1-1
CDR3aa: CASSLAQVNTEAFF

abundance: few
v_gene: TRBV29-1
j_gene: TRBJ2-5
CDR3aa: CSVGAGGRKETQYF

abundance: many
v_gene: TRBV6-5
j_gene: TRBJ2-1
CDR3aa: CASSSLRSSYNEQFF

abundance: -
v_gene: TRBV7-2
j_gene: TRBJ2-1
CDR3aa: CASSLDLGPSGNEQFF

abundance: -
v_gene: TRBV20-1
j_gene: TRBJ2-3
CDR3aa: CRNLGGGGTDTQYF

abundance: -
v_gene: TRBV28
j_gene: TRBJ1-2
CDR3aa: CASSLRGRGGYCYAF

abundance: many
v_gene: TRBV6-1
j_gene: TRBJ1-3
CDR3aa: CASSEDPTSGNTIYF

abundance: -
v_gene: TRBV28
j_gene: TRBJ2-3
CDR3aa: CASGLSTDTQYF

abundance: few
v_gene: TRBV18
j_gene: TRBJ2-1
CDR3aa: CASSPGGISYNEQFF

abundance: many
v_gene: TRBV9
j_gene: TRBJ2-1
CDR3aa: CASSQVGNEQFF

abundance: many
v_gene: TRBV6-5
j_gene: TRBJ2-4
CDR3aa: CASTQSGTRGNIQYF

abundance: many
v_gene: TRBV7-9
j_gene: TRBJ2-1
CDR3aa: CASSLPTGYNTYNEQFF

abundance: many
v_gene: TRBV20-1
j_gene: TRBJ1-3
CDR3aa: CSARRGDTIYF

abundance: many
v_gene: TRBV6-5
j_gene: TRBJ2-3
CDR3aa: CASSAGRGTDTQYF

abundance: -
v_gene: TRBV5-1
j_gene: TRBJ2-1
CDR3aa: CASSLGGLSLRNEQFF

abundance: -
v_gene: TRBV2
j_gene: TRBJ2-3
CDR3aa: CASSRQWGADTQYF